Listed here are 5 T cell receptor beta chains from one sample, sequenced in a study of blood T cells in healthy people across ages. PCR was performed a second time for roughly 7 to 12 cycles using a sample-barcoded 5' primer and a J-beta primer mix. TCRdb re-derived calls from the 5' RACE reads in MiXCR, one entry per CDR3 protein. Altogether over 1.5 million distinct CDR3 sequences are present, roughly 49% being singletons, with the ten largest covering less than 2.5%. Material: blood. These receptors all come from a woman aged 40-49 years in good health.

Comments on this clonotype: One end of the junction is discordant with germline, which a read error may explain. The chain uses TRBV28 and TRBJ2-4; D ambiguous. Matching the DNA end better, TRBJ2-7 makes the J call doubtful. The CDR3 extends over 12 amino acids. Germline loops: CDR1 MDHEN, CDR2 SYDVKM. Here the CDR3 DNA reads TGTGTCAGCAGTTCCAACCTCTACGAGCAGTACTTC. This translates into CVSSSNLYEQYF.

This chain uses TRBV6-6 with TRBJ1-4; D uncertain. From germline, CDR1 is MNHNY and CDR2 SVGAGI (reference sequence). The CDR3 is 15 residues long. The V gene lost 0 bases and the J gene lost 4 bases, with 9 bases spanning the gap. The CDR3 loop is CASSYSAGFNEKLFF. The DNA for the CDR3 is TGTGCCAGCAGTTACTCGGCGGGGTTTAATGAAAAACTGTTTTTT.

This clonotype was seen many times. The V gene is TRBV7-2, the J gene TRBJ2-7; possible D gene TRBD2, 5 bases. The ends were cut back, 1 base at V and 2 bases at J, with 9 bases in the middle. The CDR3 runs to 14 residues. CDR1 is SGHTA and CDR2 is FQGNSA in the germline V gene. CDR3 bases: TGTGCCAGCAGCTTAGGAGGGCCTACCTACGAGCAGTACTTC. Protein sequence: CASSLGGPTYEQYF.

The V gene is TRBV20-1, the J gene TRBJ2-1; either TRBD1 or TRBD2 may supply D (5 bases each). CDR1 DFQATT and CDR2 SNEGSKA come from the germline V gene (reference sequence). There are 13 residues in the CDR3. V was shortened by 7 bases and J by 6 bases, with 16 bases between the two germline ends. Written as DNA, the CDR3 is TGCAGTGTCCCCATGGGACGGCCCAATGAGCAGTTCTTC. Its translation is CSVPMGRPNEQFF.

The chain joins TRBV5-6 to TRBJ1-5; a possible D gene is TRBD1 (5 bases). The ends were cut back, 4 bases at V and 6 bases at J, with 14 bases in the middle. The CDR3 loop spans 14 amino acids. Germline CDR1 SGHDT, CDR2 YYEEEE. In DNA, the CDR3 is TGTGCCAGCAGCCCGGCTGGGGGTAGTCAGCCCCAGCATTTT. It yields the protein CASSPAGGSQPQHF.